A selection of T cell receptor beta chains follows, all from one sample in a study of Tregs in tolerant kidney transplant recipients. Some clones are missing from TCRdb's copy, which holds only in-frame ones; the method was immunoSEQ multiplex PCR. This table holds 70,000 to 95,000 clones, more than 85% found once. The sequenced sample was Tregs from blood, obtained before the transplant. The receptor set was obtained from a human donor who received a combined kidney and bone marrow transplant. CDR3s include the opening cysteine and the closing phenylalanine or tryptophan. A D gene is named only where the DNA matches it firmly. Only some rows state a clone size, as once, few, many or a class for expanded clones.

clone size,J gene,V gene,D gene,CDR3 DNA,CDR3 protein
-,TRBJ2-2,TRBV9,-,TGTGCCAGCAGCTCCCGGGACAACCCGAACACCGGGGAGCTGTTTTTT,CASSSRDNPNTGELFF
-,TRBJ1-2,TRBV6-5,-,TGTGCCAGCAGTTTTGAGACCGGCCGAACCTTC,CASSFETGRTF
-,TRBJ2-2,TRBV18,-,TGTGCCAGCTCACCGGCAGGGGAAGTTCGGACCGGGGAGCTGTTTTTT,CASSPAGEVRTGELFF
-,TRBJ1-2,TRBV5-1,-,TGCGCCAGCAGCTTGGGAGGCCCCGTTGGCTACACCTTC,CASSLGGPVGYTF
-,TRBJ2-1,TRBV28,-,TGTGCCAGCAGTTTAGGTCCTAGGTCCTCCTACAAAGAGCAGTTCTTC,CASSLGPRSSYKEQFF
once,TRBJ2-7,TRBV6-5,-,TGTGCCAGCAGTTACTCTCGGGGCAGCGGATACTTC,CASSYSRGSGYF
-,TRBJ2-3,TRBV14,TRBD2,TGTGCCAGCAGCCATAGCGGGAGGGGCACAGATACGCAGTATTTT,CASSHSGRGTDTQYF
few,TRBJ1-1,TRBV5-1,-,TGCGCCAGCAGCTTGGGGGGGTTGAACACTGAAGCTTTCTTT,CASSLGGLNTEAFF
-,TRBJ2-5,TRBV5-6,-,TGTGCCAGCAGGTTGGGAGAGACCCAGTACTTC,CASRLGETQYF
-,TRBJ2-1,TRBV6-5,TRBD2,TGTGCCAGCAGTACCCGGACTAGCGGGAGCAATGAGCAGTTCTTC,CASSTRTSGSNEQFF
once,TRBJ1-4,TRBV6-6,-,TGTGCCAGCAGCAAGGGGTGGGGGCTAACTAATGAAAAACTGTTTTTT,CASSKGWGLTNEKLFF
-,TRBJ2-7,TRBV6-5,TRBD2,TGTGCCAGCAGTTTACTAGCGGGAGGGCCTCACGAGCAGTACTTC,CASSLLAGGPHEQYF
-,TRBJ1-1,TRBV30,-,TGTGCCTGGGGCCGGGGGTTGAACACTGAAGCTTTCTTT,CAWGRGLNTEAFF
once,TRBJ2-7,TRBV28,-,TGTGCCAGCAGTTTATTTAGGTTGGACCTGAGCTCCTACGAGCAGTACTTC,CASSLFRLDLSSYEQYF
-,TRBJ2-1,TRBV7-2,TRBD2,TGTGCCAGCAGCTTGTTAGCGGGAGGGCATAGTGAGCAGTTCTTC,CASSLLAGGHSEQFF
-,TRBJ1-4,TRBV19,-,TGTGCCAGTAGTATAGGGAGCCCTAATGAAAAACTGTTTTTT,CASSIGSPNEKLFF
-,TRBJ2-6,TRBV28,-,TGTGCCAGCAGTTTAATCCGGGACGGCTACTCTGGGGCCAACGTCCTGACTTTC,CASSLIRDGYSGANVLTF
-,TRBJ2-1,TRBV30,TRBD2,TGTGCCTGGAGTGTCCCGACTAGCGGGATCCTCTACAATGAGCAGTTCTTC,CAWSVPTSGILYNEQFF
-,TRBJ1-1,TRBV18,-,TGTGCCAGCTCACCAATAAACAGGGACTTCGCTGAAGCTTTCTTT,CASSPINRDFAEAFF